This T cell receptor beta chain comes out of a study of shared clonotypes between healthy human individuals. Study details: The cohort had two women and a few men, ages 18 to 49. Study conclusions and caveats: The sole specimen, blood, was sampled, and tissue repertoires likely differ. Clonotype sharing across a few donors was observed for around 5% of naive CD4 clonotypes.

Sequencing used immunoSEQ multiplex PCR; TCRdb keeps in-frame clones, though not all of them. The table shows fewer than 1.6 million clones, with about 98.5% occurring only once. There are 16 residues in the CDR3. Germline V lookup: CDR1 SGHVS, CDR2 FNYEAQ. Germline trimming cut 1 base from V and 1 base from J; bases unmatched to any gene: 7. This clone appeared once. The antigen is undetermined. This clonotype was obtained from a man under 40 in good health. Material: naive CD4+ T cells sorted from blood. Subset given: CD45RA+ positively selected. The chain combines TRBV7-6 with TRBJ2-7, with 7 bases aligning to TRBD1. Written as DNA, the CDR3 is TGTGCCAGCAGCTTAGTTATGGCAGGGGGTTCCTACGAGCAGTACTTC. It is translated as CASSLVMAGGSYEQYF.